Shown below are 31 T cell receptor beta chains from a single sample sequenced in a study of T cells after posttransplantation cyclophosphamide. This table comes from immunoSEQ multiplex PCR, and its TCRdb copy is limited to in-frame clones, with some not included. Found here are about 11,000 clones, 90% to 95% of them singletons; the top ten hold 0.3%. The sample taken for sequencing was naive CD8+ T cells sorted from PBMCs. The receptors here all came from a young man in good health and a related stem cell transplant donor.

The V and J genes are TRBV2 and TRBJ2-7; TRBD1 might be the D (6 bases). CDR3 length: 16 residues. Germline assignment: CDR1 SNHLY and CDR2 FYNNEI. Trimming cost V 6 bases and J 1 base, with 19 bases left between them. The CDR3 DNA is TGTGCCAGCAGCCAGATCCAGGGGACCCCTTCCTACGAGCAGTACTTC. It codes for CASSQIQGTPSYEQYF.

The chain carries TRBV7-9 and TRBJ2-1; a weak D match, TRBD2 (7 bases). This CDR3 comprises 15 residues. Germline lookup yields CDR1 SEHNR and CDR2 FQNEAQ (reference sequence). The V end lost 5 bases, the J end lost 5 bases, and 16 bases lay between the germline ends. CDR3: CASSPGWGGNNEQFF. The CDR3 DNA reads TGTGCCAGCAGCCCAGGATGGGGGGGCAACAATGAGCAGTTCTTC.

The CDR3: CASSLGNSGEQYF. The CDR3 DNA reads as TGTGCCAGCAGCCTGGGGAACAGCGGCGAGCAGTACTTC. This chain connects TRBV9 to TRBJ2-7; a possible D gene is TRBD2 (5 bases). V shed 4 bases and J shed 6 bases, with 14 bases lying between them. The CDR3 is 13 residues long. Germline assignment: CDR1 SGDLS and CDR2 YYNGEE.

The chain employs TRBV2 and TRBJ2-4; D may be TRBD2 (6 bases). The CDR3 has 11 residues. The germline gives CDR1 SNHLY, CDR2 FYNNEI. Trimming stripped 6 bases from V and 6 bases from J, with 6 bases between. In nucleotides, the CDR3 is TGTGCCAGCAGGGAGGGAAACATTCAGTACTTC. Translation: CASREGNIQYF.

The V and J genes are TRBV6-1 and TRBJ1-5; D possibly corresponds to TRBD1 (5 bases). The V and J ends lost 3 bases and 4 bases respectively, with 13 bases between them. The germline CDR1 and CDR2 sequences are MNHNS and SASEGT. This CDR3 region has 15 residues. The CDR3 DNA sequence: TGTGCCAGCAGTGACTGGGGGAGGGAGAATCAGCCCCAGCATTTT. This translates into CASSDWGRENQPQHF.

The chain recombines TRBV11-2 with TRBJ1-1; a weak D match, TRBD1 (6 bases). The CDR3 length is 13 residues. Trimming cost V 5 bases and J 3 bases, with 10 bases left between them. Germline assignment: CDR1 SGHAT and CDR2 FQNNGV. The CDR3 sequence: CASSRAGDTEAFF. For the CDR3, the DNA is TGTGCCAGCAGCCGCGCAGGGGACACTGAAGCTTTCTTT.

The chain uses TRBV4-1 and TRBJ1-2; 12 bases align to TRBD1. From germline, CDR1 is MGHRA and CDR2 YSYEKL. Unmatched junction bases numbered 5, after V lost 0 bases and J lost 6 bases. CDR3 length equals 16 residues. In DNA, the CDR3 is TGCGCCAGCAGCCAAGAACCGGGACAGGGGGCGAATGGCTACACCTTC. Translation: CASSQEPGQGANGYTF.

The J gene is TRBJ2-7, the V gene TRBV4-3, with TRBD1 as a possible D gene (6 bases). Trimming removed 2 bases at V and 2 bases at J, with 10 bases between. The CDR3 is 14 residues long. Per the germline V gene, CDR1 is LGHNA and CDR2 is YSLEER. The CDR3 spells CASSQRTEAYEQYF. The CDR3 region has the DNA TGCGCCAGCAGCCAAAGGACAGAGGCCTACGAGCAGTACTTC.

The CDR3 spells CASSSFEGLAGSTDTQYF. The CDR3 DNA is TGTGCCAGCAGCTCTTTTGAAGGACTAGCGGGGAGCACAGATACGCAGTATTTT. The V and J genes are TRBV7-2 and TRBJ2-3; 12 bases align to TRBD2. Unmatched junction bases numbered 8, after V lost 4 bases and J lost 0 bases. The germline V gene encodes CDR1 SGHTA and CDR2 FQGNSA. CDR3 length: 18 amino acids.

V is TRBV2 and J is TRBJ1-2, with no clear D. Germline V gene sequence: CDR1 SNHLY, CDR2 FYNNEI. CDR3 size: 10 residues. Between the trimmed V and J ends, which lost 4 bases and 8 bases, there was a span of 5 bases. The CDR3 spells CASSAEGYTF. Written as DNA, the CDR3 is TGTGCCAGCAGTGCTGAGGGCTACACCTTC.

The CDR3 is CAISENGGAGEQYF. In nucleotides, the CDR3 is TGTGCCATCAGTGAGAACGGGGGGGCGGGGGAGCAGTACTTC. The chain uses TRBV10-3 and TRBJ2-7; 8 positions agree with TRBD2. Looked up from germline, CDR1 is ENHRY and CDR2 is SYGVKD. Trimming cost V 2 bases and J 7 bases; bases outside gene matches: 7. The CDR3 runs to 14 residues.

The rearrangement links TRBV13 to TRBJ2-7, with a tentative D call TRBD1 (5 bases). V gave up 5 bases and J gave up 5 bases, with 10 bases separating them. The CDR3 covers 12 residues. Germline loops: CDR1 PRHDT, CDR2 FYEKMQ (reference sequence). CDR3 in amino acids: CASSARVNEQYF. The CDR3 region has the DNA TGTGCCAGCAGCGCCAGGGTTAACGAGCAGTACTTC.

The chain couples TRBV7-9 to TRBJ2-6; 7 nucleotides match TRBD2. The junction had 6 bases not matched to a gene; V was cut back by 5 bases and J by 2 bases. The CDR3 has 16 amino acids. Germline V gene sequence: CDR1 SEHNR, CDR2 FQNEAQ (reference sequence). Written as DNA, the CDR3 is TGTGCCAGCAGCAAACTCCGGGAGGCTGGGGCCAACGTCCTGACTTTC. Its translation: CASSKLREAGANVLTF.

The chain couples TRBV5-6 to TRBJ1-2, with D perhaps TRBD1 (5 bases). Trimming removed 0 bases at V and 8 bases at J, with 17 bases between. This CDR3 has 15 residues. Germline V gene data show CDR1 as SGHDT and CDR2 as YYEEEE. CDR3 nucleotide sequence: TGTGCCAGCAGCTTGGGAGGAGGGACGGCGCGCGGCTACACCTTC. This codes for CASSLGGGTARGYTF.

The rearrangement joins TRBV11-3 to TRBJ1-2, with 10 bases identical to TRBD1. The CDR3 contains 17 residues. Germline CDR1 is SGHNT and CDR2 is YENEEA. Unmatched junction bases numbered 8, after V lost 2 bases and J lost 2 bases. The DNA of the CDR3 is TGTGCCAGCAGCTTAAGTACCGGGACAGGGGCAAACTATGGCTACACCTTC. Translated: CASSLSTGTGANYGYTF.

The chain couples TRBV14 to TRBJ1-4; D is undetermined. The V gene's germline CDR1 is SGHDN and CDR2 FVKESK. With 4 bases removed from V and 4 bases from J, the gap between germline ends came to 19 bases. The CDR3 is 17 residues long. CDR3 protein: CASSPFFVDRSNEKLFF. The DNA of the CDR3 is TGTGCCAGCAGCCCATTCTTTGTTGACCGGAGTAATGAAAAACTGTTTTTT.

This sequence joins TRBV7-2 and TRBJ1-5; TRBD1 might be the D (6 bases). Germline CDR1 and CDR2: SGHTA and FQGNSA. V was shortened by 5 bases and J by 5 bases, with 19 bases between the two germline ends. The CDR3 is 16 amino acids. The CDR3 DNA follows: TGTGCCAGCAGCACATCGGGACACCGGGGCTATCAGCCCCAGCATTTT. Translation: CASSTSGHRGYQPQHF. Using reference TRBV7-2 and TRBJ1-5 for the parts outside the CDR3, the full variable domain is GAGVSQSPSNKVTEKGKDVELRCDPISGHTALYWYRQSLGQGLEFLIYFQGNSAPDKSGLPSDRFSAERTGGSVSTLTIQRTQQEDSAVYLCASSTSGHRGYQPQHFGDGTRLSIL.

CDR3: CASSLGDSFTDTQYF. CDR3 nucleotide sequence: TGCGCCAGCAGCCTAGGGGACAGTTTCACAGATACGCAGTATTTT. V usage is TRBV4-3 and J usage is TRBJ2-3; 7 bases map to TRBD1. The germline CDR1 and CDR2 sequences are LGHNA and YSLEER. The CDR3 is 15 residues long. The V and J ends lost 4 bases and 2 bases, in that order; junction bases with no gene match: 6.

This chain connects TRBV5-8 to TRBJ2-7, with 8 bases matching TRBD2. Germline loops: CDR1 SGHTS, CDR2 YDEGEE. The CDR3 is 14 residues long. After removal of 4 bases from V and 3 bases from J, the junction contained 6 bases not matched to a gene. Here the CDR3 reads CASSPGGMLYEQYF. CDR3 coding DNA: TGTGCCAGCAGCCCGGGGGGGATGCTCTACGAGCAGTACTTC.

J is TRBJ2-3 and V is TRBV9; D ambiguous. The length of the CDR3 is 13 residues. Trimming stripped 5 bases from V and 3 bases from J, with 10 bases between. CDR1 and CDR2 (germline): SGDLS, YYNGEE. The DNA for the CDR3 is TGTGCCAGCAGTGAGGAGTTGACAGATACGCAGTATTTT. Amino acid sequence: CASSEELTDTQYF. The entire variable domain, with the rest obtained from reference TRBV9 and TRBJ2-3, is as follows: DSGVTQTPKHLITATGQRVTLRCSPRSGDLSVYWYQQSLDQGLQFLIQYYNGEERAKGNILERFSAQQFPDLHSELNLSSLELGDSALYFCASSEELTDTQYFGPGTRLTVL.

This sequence joins TRBV19 and TRBJ1-2, with TRBD1 as a possible D gene (5 bases). From germline, CDR1 is LNHDA and CDR2 SQIVND (reference sequence). V was pared by 6 bases and J by 4 bases, with 15 bases between. The CDR3 has 14 residues. This CDR3 reads CASRSGEGIYGYTF. The DNA for the CDR3 is TGTGCCAGTAGATCGGGGGAGGGAATCTATGGCTACACCTTC.

CDR3 DNA sequence: TGTGCCAGCAGCTTCGGTTATAGCGGGGGGGCTAATGAGCAGTTCTTC. Translating it yields CASSFGYSGGANEQFF. J is TRBJ2-1 and V is TRBV5-8; the match to TRBD2 covers 11 bases. Germline CDR1 and CDR2: SGHTS and YDEGEE. V gave up 2 bases and J gave up 7 bases; unmatched junction bases: 8. This CDR3 is 16 amino acids long. The full variable domain, completed using reference TRBV5-8 and TRBJ2-1, is EAGVTQSPTHLIKTRGQQATLRCSPISGHTSVYWYQQALGLGLQFLLWYDEGEERNRGNFPPRFSGRQFPNYSSELNVNALELEDSALYLCASSFGYSGGANEQFFGPGTRLTVL.

The chain recombines TRBV10-2 with TRBJ1-1; tentatively, D is TRBD1 (5 bases). Germline lookup yields CDR1 WSHSY and CDR2 SAAADI. Trimming stripped 7 bases from V and 4 bases from J, with 13 bases between. The CDR3 spans 13 residues. The CDR3 spells CASIRAVGTEAFF. Written as DNA, the CDR3 is TGCGCCAGCATCAGGGCTGTGGGCACTGAAGCTTTCTTT.

The genes are TRBV14 and TRBJ1-3; TRBD1 agrees at 8 bases. Per the germline V gene, CDR1 is SGHDN and CDR2 is FVKESK. The V gene end was trimmed by 0 bases and the J gene end by 7 bases; junction bases not matched to a gene: 5. The CDR3 loop spans 15 amino acids. In DNA form, the CDR3 reads TGTGCCAGCAGCCAAGAGTCGGACAGGGCGAACACCATATATTTT. It is translated as CASSQESDRANTIYF.

This chain uses TRBV5-1 with TRBJ2-7; 10 positions agree with TRBD1. After removal of 5 bases from V and 2 bases from J, the junction contained 16 bases not matched to a gene. The CDR3 covers 18 residues. CDR1 is SGHRS and CDR2 is YFSETQ in the germline V gene. Written as DNA, the CDR3 is TGCGCCAGCAGTACGATACCCTTTGGGACAGGGGCCCCCTACGAGCAGTACTTC. Its translation: CASSTIPFGTGAPYEQYF.

The chain couples TRBV10-2 to TRBJ2-7, with D maybe TRBD1 (6 bases). The germline V and J ends were trimmed by 7 bases and 0 bases, with 10 bases remaining between them. Germline V CDR1 and CDR2: WSHSY, SAAADI. The CDR3 is 13 residues long. CDR3 sequence: CASKTTGSYEQYF. CDR3 bases: TGCGCCAGCAAAACGACAGGCTCCTACGAGCAGTACTTC.

CDR3 residues: CASEGNRDYEQYF. For the CDR3, the DNA is TGTGCCAGCGAGGGAAACAGGGACTACGAGCAGTACTTC. V gene TRBV6-1 combines with J gene TRBJ2-7; the D gene is possibly TRBD1 (6 bases). This CDR3 is 13 amino acids long. CDR1 and CDR2 from the germline V gene are MNHNS and SASEGT. V lost 8 bases, J lost 3 bases, and 14 bases lay in between.

This sequence joins TRBV28 and TRBJ1-5, with TRBD1 matching 9 bases. The CDR3 sequence is 16 residues long. The ends lost 3 bases at V and 2 bases at J; junction bases unmatched: 5. In germline, CDR1 is MDHEN, CDR2 SYDVKM. The chain's CDR3 is CASSFRTGEGNQPQHF. CDR3 bases: TGTGCCAGCAGTTTTAGGACAGGGGAGGGCAATCAGCCCCAGCATTTT.

This chain uses TRBV5-8 with TRBJ2-1, with D maybe TRBD2 (7 bases). CDR1 and CDR2 from the germline V gene are SGHTS and YDEGEE. This CDR3 has 17 amino acids. Deletions cut 7 bases from V and 7 bases from J, with 27 bases between. The CDR3 loop is CASGPQLVGGPTNEQFF. The CDR3 DNA reads as TGTGCCAGCGGCCCCCAGCTGGTCGGGGGGCCTACAAATGAGCAGTTCTTC. The variable domain in full, completed from reference TRBV5-8 and TRBJ2-1, reads EAGVTQSPTHLIKTRGQQATLRCSPISGHTSVYWYQQALGLGLQFLLWYDEGEERNRGNFPPRFSGRQFPNYSSELNVNALELEDSALYLCASGPQLVGGPTNEQFFGPGTRLTVL.

The rearrangement links TRBV12-5 to TRBJ2-1; 7 positions agree with TRBD2. The CDR3 contains 15 residues. Germline CDR1 LGHNT, CDR2 FRNRAP. V was clipped by 7 bases and J by 5 bases; unmatched bases: 11. CDR3 in DNA: TGTGCTAGTGCCCCTTGGGAGGGGTATGACAATGAGCAGTTCTTC. This encodes CASAPWEGYDNEQFF. The full variable domain, rest sourced from reference TRBV12-5 and TRBJ2-1, is DARVTQTPRHKVTEMGQEVTMRCQPILGHNTVFWYRQTMMQGLELLAYFRNRAPLDDSGMPKDRFSAEMPDATLATLKIQPSEPRDSAVYFCASAPWEGYDNEQFFGPGTRLTVL.

This clone was detected once. The chain employs TRBV2 and TRBJ2-7, with TRBD2 identical over 11 bases. Germline CDR1 is SNHLY and CDR2 is FYNNEI. The CDR3 is 17 amino acids. Trimming took 2 bases from V and 4 from J; bases not matched to a gene: 10. The CDR3 nucleotides read TGTGCCAGCAGTGAATTGTCTAGCGGGGGGCCTGTATACGAGCAGTACTTC. The encoded protein is CASSELSSGGPVYEQYF.